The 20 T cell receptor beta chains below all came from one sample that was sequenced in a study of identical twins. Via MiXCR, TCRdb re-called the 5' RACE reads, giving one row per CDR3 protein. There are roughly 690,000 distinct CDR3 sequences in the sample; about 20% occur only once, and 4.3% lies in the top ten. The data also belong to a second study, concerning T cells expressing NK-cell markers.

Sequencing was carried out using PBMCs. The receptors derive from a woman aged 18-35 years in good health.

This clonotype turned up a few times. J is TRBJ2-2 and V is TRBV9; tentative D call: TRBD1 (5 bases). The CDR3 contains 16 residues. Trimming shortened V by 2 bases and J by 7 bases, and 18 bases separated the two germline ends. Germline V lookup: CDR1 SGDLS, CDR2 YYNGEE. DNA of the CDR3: TGTGCCAGCAGCGTTACAGGTTTCGGTGGCGGCGGGGAGCTGTTTTTT. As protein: CASSVTGFGGGGELFF.

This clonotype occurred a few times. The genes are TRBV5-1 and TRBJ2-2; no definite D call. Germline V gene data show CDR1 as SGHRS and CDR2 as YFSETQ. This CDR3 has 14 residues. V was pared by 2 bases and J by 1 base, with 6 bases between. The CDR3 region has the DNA TGCGCCAGCAGCTTCTTAGAGAACACCGGGGAGCTGTTTTTT. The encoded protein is CASSFLENTGELFF.

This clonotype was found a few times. This CDR3 reads CASSTSGRGYEQYF. CDR3 coding DNA: TGTGCCAGCAGTACCAGCGGGAGGGGCTACGAGCAGTACTTC. The chain combines TRBV12-3 or TRBV12-4 with TRBJ2-7; 10 nucleotides agree with TRBD2. The CDR3 consists of 14 residues. The V segment lost 5 bases and the J segment 3 bases; nucleotides outside the gene matches: 4.

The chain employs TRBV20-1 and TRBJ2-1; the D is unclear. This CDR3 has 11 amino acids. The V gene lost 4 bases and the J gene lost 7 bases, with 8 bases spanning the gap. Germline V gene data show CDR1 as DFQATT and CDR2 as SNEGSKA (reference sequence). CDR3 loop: CSATDVNEQFF. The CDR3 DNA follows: TGCAGTGCTACCGACGTGAATGAGCAGTTCTTC.

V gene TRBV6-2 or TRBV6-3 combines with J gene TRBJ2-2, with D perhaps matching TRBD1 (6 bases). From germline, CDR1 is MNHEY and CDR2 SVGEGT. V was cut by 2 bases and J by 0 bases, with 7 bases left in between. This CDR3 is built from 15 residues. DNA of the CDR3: TGTGCCAGCAGTTACCAGGGGCCGAACACCGGGGAGCTGTTTTTT. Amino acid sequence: CASSYQGPNTGELFF.

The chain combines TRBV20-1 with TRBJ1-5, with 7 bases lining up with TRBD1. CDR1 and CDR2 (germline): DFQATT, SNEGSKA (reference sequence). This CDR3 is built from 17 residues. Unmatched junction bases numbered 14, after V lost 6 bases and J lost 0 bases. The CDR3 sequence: CSAQDRTLGYSNQPQHF. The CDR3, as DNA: TGCAGTGCCCAGGACAGGACGTTGGGTTATAGCAATCAGCCCCAGCATTTT.

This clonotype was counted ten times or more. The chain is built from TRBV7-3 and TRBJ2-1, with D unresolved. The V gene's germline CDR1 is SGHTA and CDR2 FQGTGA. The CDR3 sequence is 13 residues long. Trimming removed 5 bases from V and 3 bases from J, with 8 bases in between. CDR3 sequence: CASSLLGYNEQFF. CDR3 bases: TGTGCCAGCAGCCTCCTAGGCTACAATGAGCAGTTCTTC. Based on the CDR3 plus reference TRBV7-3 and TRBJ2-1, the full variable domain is GAGVSQTPSNKVTEKGKYVELRCDPISGHTALYWYRQSLGQGPEFLIYFQGTGAADDSGLPNDRFFAVRPEGSVSTLKIQRTERGDSAVYLCASSLLGYNEQFFGPGTRLTVL.

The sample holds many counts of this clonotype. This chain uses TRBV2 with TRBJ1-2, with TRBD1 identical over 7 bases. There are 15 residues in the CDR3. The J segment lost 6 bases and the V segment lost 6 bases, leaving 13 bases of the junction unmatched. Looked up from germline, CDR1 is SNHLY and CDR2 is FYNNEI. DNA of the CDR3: TGTGCCAGCAGCCTCAAGCTACAGGGGAGGAATGGCTACACCTTC. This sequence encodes CASSLKLQGRNGYTF.

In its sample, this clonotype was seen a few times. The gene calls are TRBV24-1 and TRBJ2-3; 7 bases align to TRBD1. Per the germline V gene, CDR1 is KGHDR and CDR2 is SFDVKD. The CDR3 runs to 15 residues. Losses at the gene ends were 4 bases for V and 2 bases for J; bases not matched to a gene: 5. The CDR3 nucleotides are TGTGCCACCAGTGACCGGGGACAGTACACAGATACGCAGTATTTT. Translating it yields CATSDRGQYTDTQYF.

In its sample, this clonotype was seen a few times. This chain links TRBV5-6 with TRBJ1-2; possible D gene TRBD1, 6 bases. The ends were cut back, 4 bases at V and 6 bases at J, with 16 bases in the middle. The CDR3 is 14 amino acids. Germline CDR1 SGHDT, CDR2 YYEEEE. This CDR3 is CASSSPEGTHGYTF. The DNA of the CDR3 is TGTGCCAGCAGCAGCCCGGAGGGGACACATGGCTACACCTTC. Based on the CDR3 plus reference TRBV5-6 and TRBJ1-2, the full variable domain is DAGVTQSPTHLIKTRGQQVTLRCSPKSGHDTVSWYQQALGQGPQFIFQYYEEEERQRGNFPDRFSGHQFPNYSSELNVNALLLGDSALYLCASSSPEGTHGYTFGSGTRLTVV.

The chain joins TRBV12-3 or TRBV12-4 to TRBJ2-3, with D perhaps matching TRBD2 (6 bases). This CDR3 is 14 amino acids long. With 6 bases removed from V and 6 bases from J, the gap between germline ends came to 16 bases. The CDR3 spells CASSRDFPPDTQYF. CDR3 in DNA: TGTGCCAGCAGCCGGGACTTCCCTCCGGATACGCAGTATTTT.

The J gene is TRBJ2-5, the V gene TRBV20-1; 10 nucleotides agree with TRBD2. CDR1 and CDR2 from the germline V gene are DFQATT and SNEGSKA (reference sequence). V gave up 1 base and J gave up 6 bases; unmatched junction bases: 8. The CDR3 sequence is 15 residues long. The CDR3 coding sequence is TGCAGTGCTAGAGCATTAGCGGGGGGTAAACAGACCCAGTACTTC. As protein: CSARALAGGKQTQYF.

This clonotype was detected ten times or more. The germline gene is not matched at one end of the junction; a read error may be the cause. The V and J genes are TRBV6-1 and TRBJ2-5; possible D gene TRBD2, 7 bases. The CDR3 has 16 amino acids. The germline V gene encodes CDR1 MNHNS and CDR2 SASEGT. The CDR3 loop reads CASSDPGVGGQGTQYF. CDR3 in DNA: TGTGCCAGCAGTGACCCCGGGGTCGGGGGGCAAGGGACCCAGTACTTC.

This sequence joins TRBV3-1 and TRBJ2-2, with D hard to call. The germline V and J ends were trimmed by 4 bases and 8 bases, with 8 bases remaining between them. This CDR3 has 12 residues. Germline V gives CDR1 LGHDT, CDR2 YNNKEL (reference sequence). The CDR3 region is CASSRVTGELFF. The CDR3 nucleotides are TGTGCCAGCAGCCGGGTCACTGGGGAGCTGTTTTTT.

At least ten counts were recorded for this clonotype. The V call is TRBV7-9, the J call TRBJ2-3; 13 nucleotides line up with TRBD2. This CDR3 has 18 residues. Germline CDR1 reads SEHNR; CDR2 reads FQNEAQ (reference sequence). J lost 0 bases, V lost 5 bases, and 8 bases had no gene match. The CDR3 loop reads CASSRGLAGVSSTDTQYF. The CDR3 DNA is TGTGCCAGCAGCCGCGGACTAGCGGGAGTCAGTAGCACAGATACGCAGTATTTT.

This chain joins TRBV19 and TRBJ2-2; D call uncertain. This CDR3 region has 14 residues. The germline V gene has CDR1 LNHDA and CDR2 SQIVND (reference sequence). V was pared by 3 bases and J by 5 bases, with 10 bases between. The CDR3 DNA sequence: TGTGCCAGTAGTATCTTATCAGGTACCGGGGAGCTGTTTTTT. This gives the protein CASSILSGTGELFF.

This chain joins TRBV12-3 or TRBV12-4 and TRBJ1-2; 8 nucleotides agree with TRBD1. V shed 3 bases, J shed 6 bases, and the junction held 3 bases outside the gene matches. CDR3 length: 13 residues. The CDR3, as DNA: TGTGCCAGCAGTTTGACGACAGGGGATGGCTACACCTTC. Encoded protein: CASSLTTGDGYTF.

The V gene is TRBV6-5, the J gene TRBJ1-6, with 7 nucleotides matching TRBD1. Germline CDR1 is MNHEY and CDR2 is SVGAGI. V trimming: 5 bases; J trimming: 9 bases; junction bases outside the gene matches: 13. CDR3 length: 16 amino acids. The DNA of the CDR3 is TGTGCCAGCAGTCTAACTCGCCAGGGGGTCGGTTCACCCCTCCACTTT. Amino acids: CASSLTRQGVGSPLHF.

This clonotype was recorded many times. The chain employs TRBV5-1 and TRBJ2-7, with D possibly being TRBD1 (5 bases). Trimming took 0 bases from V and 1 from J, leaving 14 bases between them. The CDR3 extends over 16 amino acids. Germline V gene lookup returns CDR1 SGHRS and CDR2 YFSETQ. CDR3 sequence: CASSLERGFPSYEQYF. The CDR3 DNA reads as TGCGCCAGCAGCTTGGAAAGGGGATTTCCTTCCTACGAGCAGTACTTC.

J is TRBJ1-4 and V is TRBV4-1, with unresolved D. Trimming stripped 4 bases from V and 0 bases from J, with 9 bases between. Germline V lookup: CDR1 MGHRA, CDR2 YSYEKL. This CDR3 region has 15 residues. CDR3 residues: CASSLSKSTNEKLFF. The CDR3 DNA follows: TGCGCCAGCAGCCTTTCAAAGTCAACTAATGAAAAACTGTTTTTT.